These 7 T cell receptor beta chains came from one sample sequenced in a study of somatic mutations in cytotoxic T cells in rheumatoid arthritis. This table comes from immunoSEQ multiplex PCR, and its TCRdb copy is limited to in-frame clones, with some not included. Here the sample spans 20,000 or so clones, under 85% being singletons. The sample taken for sequencing was CD8+ T cells sorted from blood. These receptors were collected from a man aged 18 to 30 with rheumatoid arthritis.

The CDR3 sequence: CATSKTGTSGAGELFF. DNA for the CDR3: TGTGCCACCAGCAAGACCGGGACTAGCGGGGCCGGGGAGCTGTTTTTT. This sequence joins TRBV15 and TRBJ2-2, with 13 bases identical to TRBD2. Germline CDR1 reads LNHNV; CDR2 reads YYDKDF (reference sequence). The CDR3 consists of 16 residues. The trim removed 4 bases at V and 6 bases at J, leaving 5 bases unmatched.

The CDR3 DNA reads TGCAGCGTCTTCTTTTATAGCCAGGGGCTCTATGGCTACACCTTC. It codes for CSVFFYSQGLYGYTF. The V call is TRBV29-1, the J call TRBJ1-2, with a possible D match to TRBD1 (6 bases). The germline V gene encodes CDR1 SQVTM and CDR2 ANQGSEA. With 6 bases removed from V and 4 bases from J, the gap between germline ends came to 21 bases. The CDR3 is 15 amino acids.

The chain couples TRBV7-2 to TRBJ1-2, with a tentative D call TRBD1 (5 bases). The germline CDR1 and CDR2 sequences are SGHTA and FQGNSA. The CDR3 runs 17 residues. V lost 3 bases, J lost 4 bases, and 21 bases lay in between. CDR3 in amino acids: CASSFGHRLVGPYGYTF. For the CDR3, the DNA is TGTGCCAGCAGCTTTGGACACCGCTTGGTTGGGCCCTATGGCTACACCTTC.

This clone was detected once. The chain employs TRBV19 and TRBJ1-4; TRBD1 matches 7 bases. The germline V gene encodes CDR1 LNHDA and CDR2 SQIVND (reference sequence). The CDR3 consists of 15 residues. V shed 5 bases and J 4 bases; nucleotides not matched to a gene: 7. DNA of the CDR3: TGTGCCAGTAGTTGGGGACAGCTCAATAATGAAAAACTGTTTTTT. Protein product: CASSWGQLNNEKLFF.

This clone was counted between two and nine times. V and J are TRBV6-4 and TRBJ2-3; 9 bases line up with TRBD1. Looked up from germline, CDR1 is MRHNA and CDR2 is SNTAGT. This CDR3 comprises 14 residues. The junction had 0 bases not matched to a gene; V was cut back by 4 bases and J by 1 base. The CDR3 loop is CASSGTGGTDTQYF. The CDR3 DNA follows: TGTGCCAGCAGTGGGACAGGGGGCACAGATACGCAGTATTTT.

The chain combines TRBV10-2 with TRBJ1-2, with TRBD1 as a possible D gene (6 bases). The V end lost 2 bases, the J end lost 4 bases, and 11 bases lay between the germline ends. The germline V gene has CDR1 WSHSY and CDR2 SAAADI. This CDR3 spans 14 amino acids. The chain's CDR3 is CASSERGQIYGYTF. CDR3 in DNA: TGCGCCAGCAGTGAGCGCGGACAGATCTATGGCTACACCTTC.

This sequence joins TRBV6-5 and TRBJ1-4; a possible D gene is TRBD1 (5 bases). Germline CDR1 is MNHEY and CDR2 is SVGAGI. The CDR3 is made up of 15 amino acids. Trimming removed 2 bases from V and 8 bases from J, with 15 bases in between. CDR3: CASSYGPGGGEKLFF. The CDR3 nucleotides read TGTGCCAGCAGTTACGGGCCCGGGGGTGGGGAAAAACTGTTTTTT.